This T cell receptor (beta chain) was identified in a study of early T cells in non-severe SARS-CoV-2 infection. Background on the study: It was bulk RNA from unsorted whole blood that was sequenced, and the chains were unpaired.

General observations from the study: In VDJdb matching, anti-spike CD8 responses were favored while private and CD4 specificities went missing.

The TCR library protocol attached unique molecular identifiers to the individual cDNA molecules. Each CDR3 protein is one row after TCRdb ran MiXCR on the 5' RACE reads. The sample lists roughly 64,000 distinct CDR3 sequences, 7% to 9.5% occurring once. Germline V CDR1 and CDR2: LNHDA, SQIVND (reference sequence). Trimming took 4 bases from V and 1 from J, leaving 5 bases between them. The CDR3 contains 13 residues. Turning to this clonotype: What it binds is unknown.

This sequence joins TRBV19 and TRBJ1-5; D ambiguous. The TCR comes from an adult who was a healthcare worker with PCR-confirmed SARS-CoV-2 infection or an uninfected control (not recorded which). The sample consisted of whole blood, taken at baseline. DNA for the CDR3: TGTGCCAGTAGTAAGGGCAGCAATCAGCCCCAGCATTTT. Residues: CASSKGSNQPQHF. Together with reference TRBV19 and TRBJ1-5, the CDR3 gives the full variable domain: DGGITQSPKYLFRKEGQNVTLSCEQNLNHDAMYWYRQDPGQGLRLIYYSQIVNDFQKGDIAEGYSVSREKKESFPLTVTSAQKNPTAFYLCASSKGSNQPQHFGDGTRLSIL.